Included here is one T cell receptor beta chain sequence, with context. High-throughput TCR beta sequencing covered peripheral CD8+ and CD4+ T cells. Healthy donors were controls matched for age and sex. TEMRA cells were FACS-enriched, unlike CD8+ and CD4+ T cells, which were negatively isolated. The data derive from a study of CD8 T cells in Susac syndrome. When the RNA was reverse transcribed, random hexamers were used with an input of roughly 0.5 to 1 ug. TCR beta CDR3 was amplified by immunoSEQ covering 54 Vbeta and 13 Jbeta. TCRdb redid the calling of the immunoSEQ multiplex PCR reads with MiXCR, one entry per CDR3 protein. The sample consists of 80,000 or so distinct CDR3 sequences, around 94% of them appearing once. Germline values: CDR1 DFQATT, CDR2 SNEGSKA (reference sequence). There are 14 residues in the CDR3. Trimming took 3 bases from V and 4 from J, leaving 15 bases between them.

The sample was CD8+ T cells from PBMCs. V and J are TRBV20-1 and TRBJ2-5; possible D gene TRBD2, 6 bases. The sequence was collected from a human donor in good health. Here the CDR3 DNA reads TGCAGTGCTAGCGTCACCGGGGGTGGAGAGACCCAGTACTTC. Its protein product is CSASVTGGGETQYF.